The present entry profiles one T cell receptor (beta chain) with its context. Some clones are missing from TCRdb's copy, which holds only in-frame ones; the method was immunoSEQ multiplex PCR. The table shows 250,000 to 350,000 clones, with 88% occurring only once. This sample was included in a study of blood T cell repertoires in COVID-19. Across the study: Spain, Italy and the United States supplied samples that represented acute and convalescent COVID-19. The cDNA or gDNA used as material had been derived from T cells, B-cell-depleted T cells, or PBMCs.

In germline, CDR1 is PRHDT, CDR2 FYEKMQ (reference sequence). The length of the CDR3 is 17 residues. J gave up 4 bases and V 4 bases, and 14 bases lay outside the gene matches. The rearrangement joins TRBV13 to TRBJ2-3; TRBD1 matches 7 bases. The sequenced sample consisted of peripheral blood. The sequence derives from a woman aged 25 to 39 who had recovered from COVID-19. This CDR3 is CASSWGIGQVGPDTQYF. The CDR3 bases are TGTGCCAGCAGCTGGGGGATAGGACAGGTAGGCCCAGATACGCAGTATTTT.